The clone carrying this T cell receptor (beta chain) was detected once. The antigen remains unidentified. V was shortened by 5 bases and J by 6 bases, with 14 bases between the two germline ends. Germline loops: CDR1 MNHEY, CDR2 SVGAGI. CDR3 size: 13 residues. The sample is drawn from a study of cytomegalovirus exposure and HLA in healthy donors. PCR involved 60 Vbeta and 13 Jbeta primers. Using immunoSEQ multiplex PCR, the repertoire was profiled, and TCRdb retains in-frame clones only, with some absent. Here the sample spans approximately 200,000 clones, roughly four fifths being singletons. Each donor was nominally healthy when sampled (though unrecorded immune exposures were likely). Broader study findings: According to an earlier analysis, most TCR beta V segments yielded productive rearrangements about 87% or about 30% of the time. Researchers reportedly found TCR beta sequences accurately predicted most subjects' HLA-A and HLA-B alleles. The classifier was said to identify cytomegalovirus status with high specificity and sensitivity.

Sequenced material: PBMCs. This sequence was found in a woman in her forties or fifties in good health and CMV-seropositive. The rearrangement joins TRBV6-5 to TRBJ2-7; tentative D call: TRBD1 (5 bases). This CDR3 is CASSLRESGEQYF. CDR3 DNA sequence: TGTGCCAGCAGTCTCAGGGAATCGGGCGAGCAGTACTTC.